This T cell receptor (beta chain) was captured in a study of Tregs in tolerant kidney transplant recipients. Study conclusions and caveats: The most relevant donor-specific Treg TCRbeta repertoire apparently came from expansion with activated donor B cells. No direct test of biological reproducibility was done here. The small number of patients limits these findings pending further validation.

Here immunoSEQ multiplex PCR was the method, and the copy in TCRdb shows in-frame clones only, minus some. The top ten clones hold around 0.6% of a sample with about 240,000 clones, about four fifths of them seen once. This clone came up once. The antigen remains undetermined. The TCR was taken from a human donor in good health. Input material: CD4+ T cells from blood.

The CDR3: CAWTKNRGSTDTQYF. The CDR3 DNA reads TGTGCCTGGACAAAAAATAGGGGGAGCACAGATACGCAGTATTTT. This rearrangement joins TRBV30 to TRBJ2-3, with D possibly TRBD1 on 6 matching bases. The CDR3 is 15 amino acids. Germline V lookup: CDR1 GTSNPN, CDR2 SVGIG (reference sequence). V was shortened by 4 bases and J by 0 bases, with 14 bases between the two germline ends.